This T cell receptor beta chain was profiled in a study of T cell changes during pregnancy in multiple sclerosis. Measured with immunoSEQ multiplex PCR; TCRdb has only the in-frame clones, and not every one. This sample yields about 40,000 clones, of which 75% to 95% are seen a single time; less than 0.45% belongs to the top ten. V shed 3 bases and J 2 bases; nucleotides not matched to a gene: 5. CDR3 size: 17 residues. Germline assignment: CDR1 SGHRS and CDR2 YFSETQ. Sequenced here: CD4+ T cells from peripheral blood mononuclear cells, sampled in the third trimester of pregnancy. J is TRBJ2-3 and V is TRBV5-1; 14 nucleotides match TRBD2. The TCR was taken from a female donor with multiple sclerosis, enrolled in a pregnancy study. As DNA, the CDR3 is TGCGCCAGCAGCTCGGGACTAGCGGGAGCTATCACAGATACGCAGTATTTT. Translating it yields CASSSGLAGAITDTQYF.